A selection of T cell receptor beta chains follows, all from one sample in a study of CD4+ T cells in melanoma. Profiling relied on immunoSEQ multiplex PCR, and the TCRdb table lists in-frame clones only, not all of them. The data hold several thousand clones, with 60% to 70% observed a single time. The sequenced sample was cells from a culture (not recorded whether cultured in vitro). The receptors were sampled from a human donor with melanoma. Each CDR3 is given with its conserved first and last residue. Fields, in order: CDR3 protein, CDR3 DNA, clone size, V gene, J gene, D gene. D genes are given only for firm matches. Rows may omit the clone size; those that give it use once, few, many or a size class.

CDR3: CSVDTRDSDEQFF
DNA: TGCAGCGTTGACACGAGGGACTCCGATGAGCAGTTCTTC
size: .
V: TRBV29-1
J: TRBJ2-1
D: .

CDR3: CASSLRDTLSNTEAFF
DNA: TGTGCCAGCAGCTTACGGGACACCTTATCGAACACTGAAGCTTTCTTT
size: few
V: TRBV13
J: TRBJ1-1
D: .

CDR3: CASSLVHSPYNEQFF
DNA: TGTGCCAGCAGCTTAGTTCATAGCCCATACAATGAGCAGTTCTTC
size: .
V: TRBV11-1
J: TRBJ2-1
D: .

CDR3: CASSQIIAGTSGTGELFF
DNA: TGTGCCAGCAGCCAGATTATAGCCGGGACTTCGGGCACCGGGGAGCTGTTTTTT
size: .
V: TRBV3-1/TRBV3-2
J: TRBJ2-2
D: .

CDR3: CASSYSDRVSSYTF
DNA: TGTGCCAGCAGTTACAGTGACAGGGTCTCGAGCTACACCTTC
size: .
V: TRBV6-2/TRBV6-3
J: TRBJ1-2
D: TRBD1

CDR3: CASSRLGQNWIAKNIQYF
DNA: TGTGCCAGCAGCAGACTCGGACAGAACTGGATTGCCAAAAACATTCAGTACTTC
size: few
V: TRBV3-1/TRBV3-2
J: TRBJ2-4
D: .

CDR3: CSAQQGAATNEKLFF
DNA: TGCAGCGCCCAACAGGGGGCTGCAACTAATGAAAAACTGTTTTTT
size: .
V: TRBV29-1
J: TRBJ1-4
D: TRBD1

CDR3: CASSQDLYQAGGGDEQYF
DNA: TGTGCCAGCAGCCAAGATCTTTATCAAGCGGGGGGGGGTGACGAGCAGTACTTC
size: .
V: TRBV4-2
J: TRBJ2-7
D: TRBD2

CDR3: CASSPLDSKTNTEAFF
DNA: TGTGCCAGCTCACCGTTGGACAGCAAGACGAACACTGAAGCTTTCTTT
size: .
V: TRBV18
J: TRBJ1-1
D: .

CDR3: CASSFGAGGTGDEQFF
DNA: TGTGCCAGCAGCTTCGGCGCGGGGGGGACTGGGGATGAGCAGTTCTTC
size: medium-sized
V: TRBV7-6
J: TRBJ2-1
D: TRBD2

CDR3: CASNDRDRGSYEQYF
DNA: TGTGCCAGCAACGACCGGGACAGGGGATCCTACGAGCAGTACTTC
size: .
V: TRBV7-2
J: TRBJ2-7
D: TRBD1

CDR3: CASSFGGTGGSYEQYF
DNA: TGTGCCAGCAGCTTCGGCGGGACAGGGGGCAGTTACGAGCAGTACTTC
size: .
V: TRBV7-9
J: TRBJ2-7
D: TRBD1

CDR3: CASSVEGSYEQYF
DNA: TGTGCCAGCAGCGTAGAGGGAAGCTACGAGCAGTACTTC
size: .
V: TRBV9
J: TRBJ2-7
D: .

CDR3: CASSVTGAEQYF
DNA: TGTGCCAGCAGTGTGACAGGGGCCGAGCAGTACTTC
size: .
V: TRBV27
J: TRBJ2-7
D: TRBD1

CDR3: CASRTPGGGNNEQFF
DNA: TGTGCCAGCAGAACCCCCGGGGGGGGGAACAATGAGCAGTTCTTC
size: .
V: TRBV28
J: TRBJ2-1
D: TRBD2

CDR3: CASSPLGLVGTDTQYF
DNA: TGTGCCAGCTCACCACTCGGTCTAGTCGGCACAGATACGCAGTATTTT
size: .
V: TRBV18
J: TRBJ2-3
D: .

CDR3: CASSLSGNTEAFF
DNA: TGTGCCAGCAGCTTATCGGGGAACACTGAAGCTTTCTTT
size: .
V: TRBV13
J: TRBJ1-1
D: .

CDR3: CASSVGTLLSPQETQYF
DNA: TGTGCCAGTAGTGTCGGGACCCTCCTTTCCCCCCAAGAGACCCAGTACTTC
size: .
V: TRBV19
J: TRBJ2-5
D: .

CDR3: CASSSDTEAFF
DNA: TGCGCCAGCAGCTCGGACACTGAAGCTTTCTTT
size: few
V: TRBV5-1
J: TRBJ1-1
D: .

CDR3: CASSFRQAGYEQYF
DNA: TGTGCCAGCAGCTTTAGACAGGCGGGCTACGAGCAGTACTTC
size: medium-sized
V: TRBV5-8
J: TRBJ2-7
D: .

CDR3: CASSLTGAEQYF
DNA: TGTGCCAGCAGCCTCACAGGGGCCGAGCAGTACTTC
size: few
V: TRBV11-2
J: TRBJ2-7
D: TRBD1

CDR3: CASSLTGSSPLHF
DNA: TGTGCCAGCAGCCTAACTGGAAGTTCACCCCTCCACTTT
size: .
V: TRBV12-3/TRBV12-4
J: TRBJ1-6
D: .

CDR3: CASSIRGGWQPQHF
DNA: TGTGCCAGTAGTATAAGAGGGGGCTGGCAGCCCCAGCATTTT
size: few
V: TRBV19
J: TRBJ1-5
D: TRBD1

CDR3: CASSIEGGRGNTIYF
DNA: TGTGCCAGTAGTATCGAGGGCGGACGTGGAAACACCATATATTTT
size: few
V: TRBV19
J: TRBJ1-3
D: .

CDR3: CASSFEGGETQYF
DNA: TGCGCCAGCAGCTTCGAGGGGGGAGAGACCCAGTACTTC
size: once
V: TRBV5-1
J: TRBJ2-5
D: .

CDR3: CSVEAPGQGARTEAFF
DNA: TGCAGCGTTGAAGCACCGGGACAGGGGGCAAGAACTGAAGCTTTCTTT
size: few
V: TRBV29-1
J: TRBJ1-1
D: TRBD1

CDR3: CASSFSNQPQHF
DNA: TGTGCCAGCAGCTTTTCCAATCAGCCCCAGCATTTT
size: .
V: TRBV27
J: TRBJ1-5
D: .

CDR3: CATSLGGGLYNEQFF
DNA: TGTGCCACCAGTCTCGGGGGGGGACTCTACAATGAGCAGTTCTTC
size: .
V: TRBV24-1
J: TRBJ2-1
D: TRBD2

CDR3: CASSPRDRGTYEQYF
DNA: TGTGCCAGCAGCCCAAGGGACAGGGGGACCTACGAGCAGTACTTC
size: .
V: TRBV7-9
J: TRBJ2-7
D: TRBD1

CDR3: CATRPVEGSQNEQFF
DNA: TGCGCCACTCGACCGGTAGAAGGGAGCCAGAATGAGCAGTTCTTC
size: .
V: TRBV5-1
J: TRBJ2-1
D: .

CDR3: CASSQERASGGWSSYNEQFF
DNA: TGTGCCAGCAGCCAAGAGAGGGCTAGCGGGGGGTGGAGCTCCTACAATGAGCAGTTCTTC
size: .
V: TRBV3-1/TRBV3-2
J: TRBJ2-1
D: TRBD2

CDR3: CASSLTFWSGGGSTDTQYF
DNA: TGTGCCAGCAGCCTCACTTTTTGGAGCGGGGGGGGGAGCACAGATACGCAGTATTTT
size: .
V: TRBV7-2
J: TRBJ2-3
D: TRBD2

CDR3: CSVAKGLSGNTIYF
DNA: TGCAGCGTCGCCAAAGGCCTCTCTGGAAACACCATATATTTT
size: .
V: TRBV29-1
J: TRBJ1-3
D: .

CDR3: CATSREGHEQYF
DNA: TGTGCCACCAGCAGAGAAGGCCACGAGCAGTACTTC
size: once
V: TRBV15
J: TRBJ2-7
D: .

CDR3: CASSQGAGEVSNQPQHF
DNA: TGTGCCAGCAGCCAAGGCGCAGGGGAGGTCAGCAATCAGCCCCAGCATTTT
size: few
V: TRBV3-1/TRBV3-2
J: TRBJ1-5
D: .

CDR3: CASTAKETQYF
DNA: TGTGCCAGCACCGCCAAGGAGACCCAGTACTTC
size: .
V: TRBV28
J: TRBJ2-5
D: .

CDR3: CASSGLGGATNEKLFF
DNA: TGTGCCAGCAGTGGGCTGGGAGGCGCAACTAATGAAAAACTGTTTTTT
size: .
V: TRBV2
J: TRBJ1-4
D: .

CDR3: CASSPDGYLGYTF
DNA: TGTGCCAGCAGCCCGGACGGATACTTGGGCTACACCTTC
size: .
V: TRBV7-9
J: TRBJ1-2
D: .

CDR3: CASSGLAGGIIGELFF
DNA: TGCGCCAGCAGCGGACTAGCGGGGGGCATCATCGGGGAGCTGTTTTTT
size: few
V: TRBV5-1
J: TRBJ2-2
D: TRBD2

CDR3: CASSDLRERPQHF
DNA: TGTGCCAGCAGCGACCTCCGAGAACGGCCCCAGCATTTT
size: .
V: TRBV2
J: TRBJ1-5
D: .

CDR3: CASTAGSSYNEQFF
DNA: TGTGCCAGCACCGCCGGGAGCTCCTACAATGAGCAGTTCTTC
size: few
V: TRBV27
J: TRBJ2-1
D: .

CDR3: CASSLDRGLLNTEAFF
DNA: TGTGCCAGCTCACTTGACAGGGGGCTATTGAACACTGAAGCTTTCTTT
size: .
V: TRBV18
J: TRBJ1-1
D: TRBD1

CDR3: CASSLKGPTEAFF
DNA: TGTGCCAGCAGCTTAAAGGGGCCCACTGAAGCTTTCTTT
size: .
V: TRBV7-2
J: TRBJ1-1
D: .

CDR3: CASSQEGNYGYTF
DNA: TGTGCCAGCAGCCAAGAGGGTAACTATGGCTACACCTTC
size: .
V: TRBV4-2
J: TRBJ1-2
D: .

CDR3: CAWSQGTPPGEPYGYTF
DNA: TGTGCCTGGAGTCAAGGGACACCCCCGGGAGAGCCTTATGGCTACACCTTC
size: .
V: TRBV30
J: TRBJ1-2
D: .

CDR3: CASITGKGNTEAFF
DNA: TGTGCCAGCATCACCGGAAAGGGGAACACTGAAGCTTTCTTT
size: .
V: TRBV18
J: TRBJ1-1
D: .

CDR3: CASSLGFQGNEKLFF
DNA: TGTGCCAGCAGCTTAGGGTTCCAGGGTAATGAAAAACTGTTTTTT
size: .
V: TRBV11-2
J: TRBJ1-4
D: .

CDR3: CASIGRPDATDGELFF
DNA: TGTGCCAGTATTGGACGGCCGGACGCTACGGACGGGGAGCTGTTTTTT
size: .
V: TRBV19
J: TRBJ2-2
D: .

CDR3: CASSELGARNSPLHF
DNA: TGTGCCAGCAGTGAATTAGGGGCCCGTAATTCACCCCTCCACTTT
size: .
V: TRBV6-1
J: TRBJ1-6
D: .

CDR3: CASSETGGPAYEQYF
DNA: TGTGCCAGCAGCGAAACAGGGGGACCGGCCTACGAGCAGTACTTC
size: medium-sized
V: TRBV5-4
J: TRBJ2-7
D: TRBD1

CDR3: CAWSPPPKFVITYEQYF
DNA: TGTGCCTGGAGTCCACCCCCCAAGTTTGTTATTACCTACGAGCAGTACTTC
size: .
V: TRBV30
J: TRBJ2-7
D: .

CDR3: CASSPGQGKETQYF
DNA: TGTGCCAGCAGTCCGGGACAGGGGAAAGAGACCCAGTACTTC
size: .
V: TRBV27
J: TRBJ2-5
D: TRBD1

CDR3: CAISRTGEANTEAFF
DNA: TGTGCCATCAGCCGGACAGGGGAAGCGAACACTGAAGCTTTCTTT
size: .
V: TRBV10-3
J: TRBJ1-1
D: TRBD1

CDR3: CASSLERDVELFF
DNA: TGTGCCAGCAGCTTGGAAAGGGATGTGGAACTGTTTTTT
size: .
V: TRBV5-5
J: TRBJ1-4
D: .